This TCR beta chain emerged from a study of graft-versus-host responses after intestinal transplantation. About the research overall: Isolated intestinal, liver-intestinal, or multivisceral transplants had been given to the recipients. The whole recipient group had anti-thymocyte globulin induction followed by tacrolimus and steroids for about three years.

In germline, CDR1 is SGHVS, CDR2 FNYEAQ. The CDR3 loop spans 17 amino acids. Repertoires were generated with immunoSEQ multiplex PCR, while TCRdb's copy carries only in-frame clones and drops some. Of around 120,000 clones listed, roughly 95% are singletons. Comments on this clone: Its antigen is still unknown. An end of the junction differs from the germline gene, which may be a read error.

Study findings and constraints: Detection of GvH clones occurred in recipient marrow, and some had their first appearance in ileum or blood.

This TCR came from a human donor who received an intestinal transplant. The starting material was unstimulated CD8+ T cells sorted from spleen or lymph node cells, obtained before intestinal transplant. This chain connects TRBV7-6 to TRBJ2-5; 10 positions match TRBD1. The CDR3 nucleotides read TGTGCCAGCAGCTTAGTATTGTGGGACAGGGGTGGAGGGCCCGGGGACTTC. It translates to CASSLVLWDRGGGPGDF. The whole variable domain, remainder taken from reference TRBV7-6 and TRBJ2-5, is GAGVSQSPRYKVTKRGQDVALRCDPISGHVSLYWYRQALGQGPEFLTYFNYEAQQDKSGLPNDRFSAERPEGSISTLTIQRTEQRDSAMYRCASSLVLWDRGGGPGDFGPGTRLLVL.